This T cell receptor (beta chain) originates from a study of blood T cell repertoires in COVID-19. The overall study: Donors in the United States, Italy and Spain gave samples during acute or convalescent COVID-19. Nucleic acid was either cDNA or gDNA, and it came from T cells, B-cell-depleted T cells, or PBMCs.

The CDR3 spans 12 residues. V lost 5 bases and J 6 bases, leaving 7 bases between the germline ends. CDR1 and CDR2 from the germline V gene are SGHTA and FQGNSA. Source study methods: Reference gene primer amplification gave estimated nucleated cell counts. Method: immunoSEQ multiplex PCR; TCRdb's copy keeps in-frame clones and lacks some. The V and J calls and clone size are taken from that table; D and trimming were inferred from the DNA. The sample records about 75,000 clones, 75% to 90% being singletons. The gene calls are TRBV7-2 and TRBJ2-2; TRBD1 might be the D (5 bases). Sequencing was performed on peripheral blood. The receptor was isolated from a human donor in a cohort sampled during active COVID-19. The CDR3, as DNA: TGTGCCAGCAGCGTCAGGGCCGGGGAGCTGTTTTTT. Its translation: CASSVRAGELFF.